A single T cell receptor (beta chain) is shown here with its context. The antigen remains unidentified. For blood RNA, unsorted whole blood served as the source, and germline DNA was extracted too. Preoperatively, peripheral blood was drawn, approximately 4.4 milliliters in total. This specimen comes from a study of tumor-infiltrating lymphocytes in primary liver carcinoma. Overall study: Maximum tumor diameters ranged from roughly 4 to 11 cm, stage T1-T3 N0M0.

General study findings and limits: Bulk unsorted sampling precluded comparing CD4+ and CD8+ repertoires. Between tumor regions, pairs overlapped more than tumor-adjacent and tumor-blood pairs did.

This CDR3 is 12 amino acids long. Germline V lookup: CDR1 SQVTM, CDR2 ANQGSEA. Synthesis of TCR beta cDNA was carried out from about 0.55 ug total RNA with a constant-region primer. Each TCR beta library was derived from three nested multiplex PCR rounds that employed slightly modified ARM-PCR. TRBV1-TRBV30 forward primers paired with a C-beta reverse primer drove the first two PCR rounds, about 11 cycles each. In TCRdb, the multiplex PCR reads were re-called with MiXCR into one record per CDR3 protein. There are fewer than 250,000 distinct CDR3 sequences in the sample; about 65% occur only once, and 7% to 8.5% lies in the top ten.

This receptor was taken from a woman aged 60-75 years with primary liver carcinoma and hepatitis B virus infection. The chain employs TRBV29-1 and TRBJ1-2; tentative D call: TRBD1 (5 bases). Material: peripheral blood. The CDR3 DNA reads as TGCAACCTGAAGGAGGGGCCCTATGGCTACACCTTC. It yields the protein CNLKEGPYGYTF.